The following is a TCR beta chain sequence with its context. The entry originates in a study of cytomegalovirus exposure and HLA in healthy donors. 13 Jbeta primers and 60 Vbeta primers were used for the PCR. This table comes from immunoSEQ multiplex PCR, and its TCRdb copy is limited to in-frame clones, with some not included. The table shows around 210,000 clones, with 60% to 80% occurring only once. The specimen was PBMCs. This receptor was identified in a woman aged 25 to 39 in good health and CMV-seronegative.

This chain's CDR3 is CASSLGSGRPNEQFF. The DNA for the CDR3 is TGCGCCAGCAGCTTGGGTAGCGGGAGGCCCAATGAGCAGTTCTTC. The chain has TRBV5-1 and TRBJ2-1; 10 bases are shared with TRBD2. This CDR3 contains 15 residues. The V gene end was trimmed by 0 bases and the J gene end by 6 bases; junction bases not matched to a gene: 3. In germline, CDR1 is SGHRS, CDR2 YFSETQ.